The present T cell receptor (beta chain) was sequenced within a study of graft-versus-host responses after intestinal transplantation. The repertoire was sequenced with immunoSEQ multiplex PCR; TCRdb's copy has only in-frame clones and lacks some. The table includes 40,000 or so clones, over 85% detected once. The CDR3 contains 15 residues. Per germline, CDR1 MGHRA and CDR2 YSYEKL. After removal of 0 bases from V and 3 bases from J, the junction contained 1 base not matched to a gene. Concerning this clone: As yet, its antigen is unknown.

The sequence derives from a human donor who was the organ donor for an intestinal transplant. The chain is built from TRBV4-1 and TRBJ2-7, with 11 bases aligning to TRBD1. The source was unstimulated CD8+ T cells sorted from spleen or lymph node cells, collected before transplant. The CDR3: CASSQDGTGGYEQYF. The DNA of the CDR3 is TGCGCCAGCAGCCAAGATGGGACAGGGGGCTACGAGCAGTACTTC.